These 27 T cell receptor beta chains were all obtained from the same sample, sequenced in a study of metastatic and nonmetastatic thyroid tumors. TCRdb re-analyzed the PCR reads through MiXCR. The sample records about 43,000 clones, around 10% being singletons. Patients had received no treatment of any kind before thyroid surgery. Sample: blood. The receptor set was obtained from a female donor with papillary thyroid cancer or a benign thyroid nodule (not recorded which). Some clones in this sample may be carry-over from other donors' samples.

This clone was detected many times. The chain uses TRBV27 and TRBJ2-2, with D maybe TRBD2 (5 bases). Germline-derived CDR1 and CDR2 are MNHEY and SMNVEV (reference sequence). The CDR3 covers 16 residues. V was clipped by 5 bases and J by 4 bases, with 17 bases between them. CDR3 sequence reads: CASSPAAPAGTGELFF. CDR3 in DNA: TGTGCCAGCAGTCCGGCGGCCCCCGCGGGCACCGGGGAGCTGTTTTTT.

The sample holds many counts of this clone. The rearrangement links TRBV5-1 to TRBJ1-2; D not resolved. Deletions cut 0 bases from V and 6 bases from J, with 15 bases between. Germline loops: CDR1 SGHRS, CDR2 YFSETQ. The CDR3 sequence is 15 residues long. In DNA, the CDR3 is TGCGCCAGCAGCTTGGCCCGGGATCCCTTTCATGGCTACACCTTC. Protein product: CASSLARDPFHGYTF.

This clone was counted at least ten times. The chain employs TRBV7-2 and TRBJ1-2; unclear D gene. The germline gives CDR1 SGHTA, CDR2 FQGNSA. The CDR3 totals 14 residues. Trimming left V 5 bases short and J 9 bases short, with 19 bases between. The CDR3 region is CASSPRRGGSSYTF. The DNA for the CDR3 is TGTGCCAGCAGCCCCCGACGGGGAGGGTCAAGCTACACCTTC.

This clone was seen at least ten times. The V and J genes are TRBV12-3 or TRBV12-4 and TRBJ1-3; D may be TRBD1 (5 bases). Trimming pared 0 bases from V and 0 bases from J, leaving 9 bases between. This CDR3 spans 16 amino acids. This chain's CDR3 is CASSLADRYSGNTIYF. CDR3 sequence (DNA): TGTGCCAGCAGTTTAGCTGACAGATACTCTGGAAACACCATATATTTT.

This clone was counted only a few times. Possible read error: a much larger clone is one base away. This CDR3 is also generated by other DNA sequences in the sample. The chain combines TRBV10-2 with TRBJ2-7; 9 positions agree with TRBD1. J lost 6 bases, V lost 7 bases, and 7 bases had no gene match. This CDR3 has 13 amino acids. Germline CDR1 reads WSHSY; CDR2 reads SAAADI. The CDR3 reads CASTRTGVCEQYF. For the CDR3, the DNA is TGCGCCAGCACCCGGACAGGGGTGTGCGAGCAGTACTTC.

In this sample, this clone turned up many times. The CDR3 coding sequence is TGTGCCAGCAGCCTGGGCGGGGGCACTGAAGCTTTCTTT. This translates into CASSLGGGTEAFF. V usage is TRBV7-9 and J usage is TRBJ1-1, with TRBD1 as a possible D gene (5 bases). The CDR3 has 13 residues. The V gene lost 5 bases and the J gene lost 4 bases, with 11 bases spanning the gap. The germline CDR1 and CDR2 sequences are SEHNR and FQNEAQ (reference sequence).

This clone was counted ten times or more. The rearrangement links TRBV28 to TRBJ1-2, with unresolved D. CDR3 length equals 11 residues. V was cut by 1 base and J by 10 bases, with 7 bases left in between. CDR1 and CDR2 (germline): MDHEN, SYDVKM. The CDR3 region has the DNA TGTGCCAGCAGTTTATCTTGGGCCTACACCTTC. Encoded protein: CASSLSWAYTF.

This clone was seen at least ten times. The chain combines TRBV9 with TRBJ2-6; D gene unclear. Germline values: CDR1 SGDLS, CDR2 YYNGEE. V was clipped by 0 bases and J by 4 bases, with 14 bases between them. The CDR3 runs to 17 residues. CDR3 DNA: TGTGCCAGCAGCGTAGATAGGCACTCTGGCGGGGCCAACGTCCTGACTTTC. Translation gives CASSVDRHSGGANVLTF.

Note on this clone: A read error may explain this, as a much larger clone is one base away. The chain combines TRBV5-6 with TRBJ2-1, with 8 bases fitting TRBD2. Germline values: CDR1 SGHDT, CDR2 YYEEEE. V shed 1 base and J 7 bases; nucleotides not matched to a gene: 13. This CDR3 is 17 amino acids long. The CDR3: CASSLLVLGRAGNEQFF. Written as DNA, the CDR3 is TGTGCCAGCAGCTTGCTAGTGCTCGGGAGGGCGGGGAATGAGCAGTTCTTC.

This clone was found many times. V gene TRBV6-2 or TRBV6-3 combines with J gene TRBJ2-3; perhaps TRBD2 as D (5 bases). V dropped 4 bases and J dropped 4 bases, with 21 bases sitting between them. The CDR3 is 17 amino acids. CDR1 and CDR2 from the germline V gene are MNHEY and SVGEGT. This chain's CDR3 is CASSFTRSDSRADTQYF. CDR3 sequence (DNA): TGTGCCAGCAGTTTCACGCGTTCGGACTCCCGGGCAGATACGCAGTATTTT.

In this sample, this clone turned up many times. The gene calls are TRBV9 and TRBJ2-1; D remains unclear. This CDR3 has 14 residues. The germline CDR1 and CDR2 sequences are SGDLS and YYNGEE. Trimming stripped 3 bases from V and 4 bases from J, with 11 bases between. CDR3 bases: TGTGCCAGCAGCGAGGGCCGAAGGTACAATGAGCAGTTCTTC. Encoded protein: CASSEGRRYNEQFF.

This clone was counted at least ten times. V gene TRBV20-1 combines with J gene TRBJ1-5; possibly TRBD1 for D (5 bases). Trimming took off 0 bases at V and 4 bases at J, with 13 bases between the two ends. The CDR3 has 15 amino acids. Germline loops: CDR1 DFQATT, CDR2 SNEGSKA (reference sequence). CDR3 sequence reads: CSARELWDLNQPQHF. The CDR3 DNA reads TGCAGTGCTAGAGAACTCTGGGACCTTAATCAGCCCCAGCATTTT.

This sequence joins TRBV28 and TRBJ2-7; D ambiguous. V lost 2 bases and J lost 4, with 6 bases in between. CDR3 length: 12 residues. CDR1 is MDHEN and CDR2 is SYDVKM in the germline V gene. CDR3 sequence reads: CASSLRSYEQYF. CDR3 bases: TGTGCCAGCAGTTTAAGGTCGTACGAGCAGTACTTC.

Ten or more counts support this clone. The rearrangement uses TRBV2 and TRBJ1-3; the D gene is possibly TRBD1 (6 bases). The CDR3 consists of 15 residues. V gave up 6 bases and J gave up 0 bases, with 12 bases separating them. Germline V gene sequence: CDR1 SNHLY, CDR2 FYNNEI. CDR3 protein: CASRRGMNSGNTIYF. Written as DNA, the CDR3 is TGTGCCAGCAGGAGGGGGATGAACTCTGGAAACACCATATATTTT.

Ten or more counts support this clone. In the same sample, other DNA sequences code for this CDR3. The J gene is TRBJ1-3, the V gene TRBV18, with a possible D match to TRBD1 (6 bases). CDR1 and CDR2 (germline): KGHSH, LQKENI. There are 16 residues in the CDR3. V was shortened by 6 bases and J by 2 bases, with 17 bases between the two germline ends. CDR3 loop: CASSPTGGAPGNTIYF. CDR3 sequence (DNA): TGTGCCAGCTCCCCGACGGGGGGGGCTCCTGGAAACACCATATATTTT.

This clone was counted ten times or more. The V and J genes are TRBV18 and TRBJ2-2; no firm D call. V lost 1 base to trimming and J lost 0 bases, with 15 bases between them. The germline V gene has CDR1 KGHSH and CDR2 LQKENI. This CDR3 has 18 amino acids. The DNA of the CDR3 is TGTGCCAGCTCACCACAGGTAGTCCAGCTCGCGAACACCGGGGAGCTGTTTTTT. Translation: CASSPQVVQLANTGELFF.

This clone appeared many times. This chain links TRBV5-4 with TRBJ2-1; weak D call: TRBD2 (5 bases). Trimming shortened V by 1 base and J by 6 bases, and 11 bases separated the two germline ends. Germline CDR1 and CDR2: SGHNT and YYREEE (reference sequence). The CDR3 runs 14 residues. The CDR3 nucleotides are TGTGCCAGCAGCTTGAGACGGGAAATCAATGAGCAGTTCTTC. It is translated as CASSLRREINEQFF.

In its sample, this clone was seen many times. V and J are TRBV24-1 and TRBJ2-5, with D tentatively TRBD2 (7 bases). Germline V gene data show CDR1 as KGHDR and CDR2 as SFDVKD. V lost 2 bases, J lost 5 bases, and 17 bases lay in between. CDR3 size: 16 residues. DNA of the CDR3: TGTGCCACCAGTGATTCGCCGGGACTAAGGGGGGAGACCCAGTACTTC. It encodes CATSDSPGLRGETQYF.

This clone was picked up many times. Other DNA sequences in this sample translate to the same CDR3. The chain links TRBV10-3 to TRBJ1-2; 7 bases map to TRBD1. This CDR3 contains 16 residues. Unmatched junction bases numbered 10, after V lost 3 bases and J lost 3 bases. Germline values: CDR1 ENHRY, CDR2 SYGVKD. The CDR3 here is CAISDAARQGDYGYTF. The DNA for the CDR3 is TGTGCCATCAGTGACGCCGCTCGACAGGGTGACTATGGCTACACCTTC.

This clone has a count of ten or more. J is TRBJ1-1 and V is TRBV30; D may be TRBD1 (5 bases). The CDR3 is made up of 13 amino acids. Between the trimmed V and J ends, which lost 3 bases and 4 bases, there was a span of 12 bases. Germline V gene data show CDR1 as GTSNPN and CDR2 as SVGIG (reference sequence). The CDR3 DNA follows: TGTGCCTGGAGAATGGGGGGATTCACTGAAGCTTTCTTT. It specifies CAWRMGGFTEAFF.

This clone was counted many times. Additional DNA sequences in this sample encode the identical CDR3. The CDR3 region is CASSFSGHYGYTF. CDR3 DNA sequence: TGTGCCAGCAGTTTCTCAGGGCACTATGGCTACACCTTC. The chain couples TRBV28 to TRBJ1-2; possibly TRBD1 for D (5 bases). The CDR3 consists of 13 residues. Germline V lookup: CDR1 MDHEN, CDR2 SYDVKM. Trimming removed 3 bases at V and 3 bases at J, with 8 bases between.

There are many counts of this clone. The rearrangement uses TRBV28 and TRBJ2-5, with 11 positions matching TRBD2. This CDR3 has 15 amino acids. The V and J ends lost 7 bases and 2 bases, in that order; junction bases with no gene match: 6. Germline V gives CDR1 MDHEN, CDR2 SYDVKM. The CDR3, as DNA: TGTGCCAGCAATAGCGGGAGGGCTACTCAAGAGACCCAGTACTTC. Amino acids: CASNSGRATQETQYF.

There are many counts of this clone. V is TRBV6-1 and J is TRBJ1-1; D remains ambiguous. The CDR3 totals 15 residues. In germline, CDR1 is MNHNS, CDR2 SASEGT. V was cut by 8 bases and J by 3 bases, with 19 bases left in between. The CDR3 nucleotides are TGTGCCAGCCTGCGTTACTACGGGCAGCACACTGAAGCTTTCTTT. This encodes CASLRYYGQHTEAFF.

Regarding this clone: With a much larger clone just one base away, this may be a read error. The chain has TRBV19 and TRBJ1-1, with D unresolved. The V end was cut by 11 bases, the J end by 7 bases, with 20 bases between. The V gene's germline CDR1 is LNHDA and CDR2 SQIVND (reference sequence). The CDR3 is made up of 13 amino acids. The CDR3 DNA sequence: TGTGCCGAGGTGGGGAGGCGTTCTGGTGAAGCTTTCTTT. The encoded protein is CAEVGRRSGEAFF. Together with reference TRBV19 and TRBJ1-1, the CDR3 gives the full variable domain: DGGITQSPKYLFRKEGQNVTLSCEQNLNHDAMYWYRQDPGQGLRLIYYSQIVNDFQKGDIAEGYSVSREKKESFPLTVTSAQKNPTAFYLCAEVGRRSGEAFFGQGTRLTVV.

This clone was picked up many times. The chain employs TRBV28 and TRBJ2-7, with D possibly TRBD2 on 5 matching bases. V lost 3 bases to trimming and J lost 1 base, with 16 bases between them. The CDR3 spans 16 residues. Looked up from germline, CDR1 is MDHEN and CDR2 is SYDVKM. This CDR3 reads CASSFVGADISYEQYF. As DNA, the CDR3 is TGTGCCAGCAGTTTTGTAGGAGCGGATATTTCCTACGAGCAGTACTTC.

The table lists this clone with many counts. The chain carries TRBV19 and TRBJ2-2; 10 nucleotides agree with TRBD1. This CDR3 contains 16 residues. Trimming cost V 3 bases and J 2 bases; bases outside gene matches: 3. CDR1 is LNHDA, CDR2 SQIVND, per germline (reference sequence). In nucleotides, the CDR3 is TGTGCCAGTAGTATTGGGACAGGGGTAAACACCGGGGAGCTGTTTTTT. Translation: CASSIGTGVNTGELFF.

This clone was found a few times. A much larger clone sits a single nucleotide away, making a read error possible. CDR3 amino acids: CASSLAMGSEAFF. CDR3 nucleotide sequence: TGCGCCAGCAGCTTGGCCATGGGTTCTGAAGCTTTCTTT. V usage is TRBV5-1 and J usage is TRBJ1-1; D is ambiguous. V lost 0 bases and J 6 bases, leaving 9 bases between the germline ends. The CDR3 has 13 residues. CDR1 and CDR2 (germline): SGHRS, YFSETQ.